Below are 29 T cell receptor beta chains sequenced from a single sample in a study of T-cell memory formation after mild COVID-19. TCRdb called the 5' RACE reads again in MiXCR, with one record for every CDR3 protein. The sample includes approximately 350,000 distinct CDR3 sequences, 10% to 15% of them seen just once. The sequencing sample was made of PBMCs or a T cell subset sorted from them (not recorded which). These TCRs come from a man between 18 and 29 years old who had mild COVID-19 (a few samples of this study predate the infection). Cell type and time point are not known.

In regard to this clonotype: One end of the junction does not line up with germline, which may come from a read error. For the CDR3, the DNA is TGTGCTAGCAGCTTAGCGGGCACCACCTTCTATGGCTACACCTTC. Translation: CASSLAGTTFYGYTF. The chain couples TRBV7-7 to TRBJ1-2; no clear D gene. The length of the CDR3 is 15 residues. In germline, CDR1 is SSHAT, CDR2 FNYEAQ (reference sequence).

This clonotype was observed a few times. V usage is TRBV12-3 or TRBV12-4 and J usage is TRBJ2-7; 7 bases align to TRBD2. V dropped 6 bases and J dropped 1; count of bases not matched to a gene: 15. This CDR3 is built from 17 residues. Here the CDR3 DNA reads TGTGCCAGCAGCCCCTCGGTGGGGGGGTTGAGGTCCTACGAGCAGTACGTC. Protein product: CASSPSVGGLRSYEQYV.

The table lists this clonotype with many counts. The chain uses TRBV5-1 and TRBJ2-7, with 9 nucleotides matching TRBD2. Per germline, CDR1 SGHRS and CDR2 YFSETQ. This CDR3 has 15 residues. V trimming: 2 bases; J trimming: 0 bases; junction bases outside the gene matches: 3. CDR3 bases: TGCGCCAGCAGCTTTCTAGCGGGGCCCTCCTACGAGCAGTACTTC. It specifies CASSFLAGPSYEQYF.

This chain joins TRBV20-1 and TRBJ1-6, with D possibly TRBD1 on 5 matching bases. CDR3 length: 14 amino acids. Trimming left V 1 base short and J 9 bases short, with 13 bases between. CDR1 is DFQATT, CDR2 SNEGSKA, per germline (reference sequence). CDR3 region: CSARVKGAGSPLHF. The CDR3 DNA reads TGCAGTGCTAGAGTGAAAGGGGCGGGTTCACCCCTCCACTTT.

This sequence joins TRBV6-1 and TRBJ2-2, with TRBD1 matching 9 bases. The CDR3 has 15 residues. Germline-derived CDR1 and CDR2 are MNHNS and SASEGT. Trimming at V came to 6 bases and at J to 3 bases, leaving 5 bases not matched to a gene. As DNA, the CDR3 is TGTGCCAGCAGGGGGACAGGGACCTACACCGGGGAGCTGTTTTTT. This translates into CASRGTGTYTGELFF.

The chain recombines TRBV20-1 with TRBJ1-1; D is possibly TRBD1 (6 bases). Looked up from germline, CDR1 is DFQATT and CDR2 is SNEGSKA (reference sequence). The V gene lost 5 bases and the J gene lost 1 base, with 11 bases spanning the gap. CDR3 size: 13 residues. CDR3: CSAPWTENTEAFF. The DNA of the CDR3 is TGCAGTGCTCCATGGACAGAGAACACTGAAGCTTTCTTT.

The gene calls are TRBV7-2 and TRBJ2-1, with TRBD2 as a possible D gene (6 bases). V gave up 1 base and J gave up 4 bases, with 11 bases separating them. CDR1 is SGHTA, CDR2 FQGNSA, per germline. The CDR3 loop spans 15 amino acids. As DNA, the CDR3 is TGTGCCAGCAGCTTAGGAGGGGACTCTTACAATGAGCAGTTCTTC. Its translation: CASSLGGDSYNEQFF.

This clonotype was picked up a small number of times. The chain employs TRBV7-9 and TRBJ2-3; 7 nucleotides align to TRBD2. J was trimmed by 6 bases and V by 7 bases; bases with no gene match: 4. CDR1 and CDR2 from the germline V gene are SEHNR and FQNEAQ (reference sequence). The CDR3 runs 12 residues. CDR3 region: CASNLSGDTQYF. The DNA of the CDR3 is TGTGCCAGCAACCTTAGCGGGGATACGCAGTATTTT.

This clonotype was detected a few times. J is TRBJ2-2 and V is TRBV24-1, with 10 bases aligning to TRBD1. Germline loops: CDR1 KGHDR, CDR2 SFDVKD. The CDR3 is made up of 13 amino acids. The V and J ends lost 7 bases and 6 bases, in that order; junction bases with no gene match: 1. The DNA of the CDR3 is TGTGCCACCAGGGGACAGGGGCCCGGGGAGCTGTTTTTT. Translating it yields CATRGQGPGELFF.

This clonotype was observed a few times. V usage is TRBV4-1 and J usage is TRBJ1-1; D call uncertain. CDR1 is MGHRA, CDR2 YSYEKL, per germline. The CDR3 runs to 13 residues. Trimming shortened V by 3 bases and J by 4 bases, and 9 bases separated the two germline ends. The CDR3 spells CASSQAAGTEAFF. CDR3 sequence (DNA): TGCGCCAGCAGCCAGGCGGCGGGCACTGAAGCTTTCTTT.

The sample holds many counts of this clonotype. The V gene is TRBV10-2, the J gene TRBJ2-7, with 11 positions matching TRBD2. The CDR3 sequence is 15 residues long. Trimming cost V 5 bases and J 3 bases; bases outside gene matches: 6. Germline CDR1 WSHSY, CDR2 SAAADI. The CDR3 region has the DNA TGCGCCAGCAGTTTTCTAGCGGGGGGCAACTACGAGCAGTACGTC. Protein: CASSFLAGGNYEQYV.

The rearrangement joins TRBV11-2 to TRBJ2-7, with D uncertain. Trimming cost V 5 bases and J 4 bases, with 12 bases left between them. Germline loops: CDR1 SGHAT, CDR2 FQNNGV. There are 13 residues in the CDR3. DNA of the CDR3: TGTGCCAGCAGCAAAAGCTCCTCTTACGAGCAGTACGTC. Translating it yields CASSKSSSYEQYV.

This chain joins TRBV4-3 and TRBJ2-7, with D maybe TRBD2 (7 bases). Germline V lookup: CDR1 LGHNA, CDR2 YSLEER. Trimming removed 3 bases from V and 5 bases from J, with 20 bases in between. The CDR3 has 16 amino acids. The CDR3 nucleotides are TGCGCCAGCAGCCAGGGCGGAGGAAGGGGGGGGCACGAGCAGTACTTC. Encoded protein: CASSQGGGRGGHEQYF.

Only a few counts were recorded for this clonotype. V gene TRBV11-2 combines with J gene TRBJ2-3; D unresolved. The ends were cut back, 7 bases at V and 1 base at J, with 15 bases in the middle. This CDR3 is built from 15 residues. CDR1 and CDR2 from the germline V gene are SGHAT and FQNNGV. The CDR3 nucleotides read TGTGCCAGCACCCTCATGCTAATCGGCACAGATACGCAGTATTTT. This translates into CASTLMLIGTDTQYF. Together with reference TRBV11-2 and TRBJ2-3, the CDR3 gives the full variable domain: EAGVAQSPRYKIIEKRQSVAFWCNPISGHATLYWYQQILGQGPKLLIQFQNNGVVDDSQLPKDRFSAERLKGVDSTLKIQPAKLEDSAVYLCASTLMLIGTDTQYFGPGTRLTVL.

At least ten counts were recorded for this clonotype. The rearrangement links TRBV5-1 to TRBJ2-2; D is possibly TRBD2 (6 bases). Per germline, CDR1 SGHRS and CDR2 YFSETQ. The CDR3 is made up of 15 amino acids. V gave up 4 bases and J gave up 1 base, with 11 bases separating them. DNA of the CDR3: TGCGCCAGCAGCCTGGAGGGCCGGAACACCGGGGAGCTGTTTTTT. Translated, it gives CASSLEGRNTGELFF.

The DNA for the CDR3 is TGTGCCAGCAGCCCAGGGGCGTGGGAGGGCTACACCTTC. This sequence encodes CASSPGAWEGYTF. The J gene is TRBJ1-2, the V gene TRBV12-3 or TRBV12-4, with a tentative D call TRBD1 (6 bases). V lost 6 bases, J lost 8 bases, and 16 bases lay in between. The CDR3 is 13 amino acids.

This clonotype has just a few counts. The chain uses TRBV6-2 or TRBV6-3 and TRBJ2-5, with 8 bases identical to TRBD2. This CDR3 has 15 residues. Germline CDR1 is MNHEY and CDR2 is SVGEGT. With 5 bases clipped from V and 5 bases from J, the junction kept 10 bases outside the gene matches. CDR3 in amino acids: CASSHRGGLSETQYF. The CDR3, as DNA: TGTGCCAGCAGTCATCGGGGGGGCCTTTCCGAGACCCAGTACTTC.

This chain links TRBV12-3 or TRBV12-4 with TRBJ2-5, with 13 bases matching TRBD2. CDR3 length: 17 amino acids. The V segment lost 7 bases and the J segment 2 bases; nucleotides outside the gene matches: 10. This chain's CDR3 is CASTQGGLAGVQETQYF. The CDR3 coding sequence is TGTGCCAGCACCCAGGGCGGACTAGCGGGGGTTCAAGAGACCCAGTACTTC.

The V and J genes are TRBV7-9 and TRBJ1-2; 7 bases align to TRBD1. The trim removed 4 bases at V and 3 bases at J, leaving 8 bases unmatched. The CDR3 totals 15 residues. Looked up from germline, CDR1 is SEHNR and CDR2 is FQNEAQ (reference sequence). The DNA of the CDR3 is TGTGCCAGCAGCTCGGACACAGGGGACTACTATGGCTACACCTTC. Its translation: CASSSDTGDYYGYTF.

This clonotype occurred many times. The chain couples TRBV5-1 to TRBJ2-3; 7 nucleotides agree with TRBD1. V was clipped by 0 bases and J by 5 bases; unmatched bases: 9. The CDR3 length is 16 residues. Germline V gene data show CDR1 as SGHRS and CDR2 as YFSETQ. The CDR3: CASSLAEGGGVDTQYF. CDR3 in DNA: TGCGCCAGCAGCTTGGCCGAAGGGGGCGGCGTAGATACGCAGTATTTT.

The chain is built from TRBV15 and TRBJ2-2; D is possibly TRBD1 (5 bases). The CDR3 length is 14 residues. Germline V gene sequence: CDR1 LNHNV, CDR2 YYDKDF (reference sequence). V was shortened by 4 bases and J by 0 bases, with 6 bases between the two germline ends. The CDR3 loop is CATSTRANTGELFF. The DNA for the CDR3 is TGTGCCACCAGCACCAGGGCGAACACCGGGGAGCTGTTTTTT. The variable domain in full, completed from reference TRBV15 and TRBJ2-2, reads DAMVIQNPRYQVTQFGKPVTLSCSQTLNHNVMYWYQQKSSQAPKLLFHYYDKDFNNEADTPDNFQSRRPNTSFCFLDIRSPGLGDTAMYLCATSTRANTGELFFGEGSRLTVL.

V gene TRBV27 combines with J gene TRBJ2-1; maybe TRBD1 (6 bases). Germline-derived CDR1 and CDR2 are MNHEY and SMNVEV (reference sequence). The CDR3 has 11 amino acids. V lost 6 bases and J 13 bases, leaving 13 bases between the germline ends. The CDR3 bases are TGTGCCAGCAGCAACAGGGTCCGACAGTTCTTC. This gives the protein CASSNRVRQFF.

This chain links TRBV9 with TRBJ2-4; 7 bases line up with TRBD2. Germline assignment: CDR1 SGDLS and CDR2 YYNGEE. This CDR3 spans 13 amino acids. V gave up 7 bases and J gave up 7 bases; unmatched junction bases: 8. The CDR3 spells CASRGEGANIQYF. The CDR3 DNA is TGTGCCAGCCGAGGGGAGGGAGCCAACATTCAGTACTTC.

This clonotype showed up just a few times. The V call is TRBV7-2, the J call TRBJ2-1, with TRBD2 matching over 8 bases. J lost 10 bases, V lost 1 base, and 12 bases had no gene match. The CDR3 runs to 16 residues. Germline CDR1 reads SGHTA; CDR2 reads FQGNSA. CDR3 coding DNA: TGTGCCAGCAGCTTAGATGGGACGGGGGGGCAAGGCGAGCAGTTCTTC. Translating it yields CASSLDGTGGQGEQFF.

This clonotype appeared many times. The chain combines TRBV18 with TRBJ2-2; D may be TRBD2 (5 bases). V lost 1 base and J lost 5, with 8 bases in between. The CDR3 runs 14 residues. Germline-derived CDR1 and CDR2 are KGHSH and LQKENI. CDR3 nucleotide sequence: TGTGCCAGCTCACCACTGGAGGTTACCGGGGAGCTGTTTTTT. It translates to CASSPLEVTGELFF.

This clonotype was recorded once. This chain uses TRBV7-9 with TRBJ2-1; D unresolved. V was pared by 1 base and J by 8 bases, with 9 bases between. The CDR3 totals 13 residues. Germline V gene lookup returns CDR1 SEHNR and CDR2 FQNEAQ (reference sequence). The CDR3 DNA reads as TGTGCCAGCAGCTTAGAGGGAACGGATGAGCAGTTCTTC. Translating gives CASSLEGTDEQFF.

The chain has TRBV28 and TRBJ1-1; TRBD1 matches at 8 bases. The CDR3 sequence is 15 residues long. CDR1 MDHEN and CDR2 SYDVKM come from the germline V gene. The V segment lost 8 bases and the J segment 5 bases; nucleotides outside the gene matches: 13. The CDR3 reads CASAAFRGRKTEAFF. The CDR3, as DNA: TGTGCCAGCGCAGCCTTCAGGGGGCGGAAAACTGAAGCTTTCTTT.

The chain couples TRBV5-1 to TRBJ1-2; possible D gene TRBD1, 5 bases. The CDR3 spans 13 residues. Deletions cut 4 bases from V and 7 bases from J, with 14 bases between. Per the germline V gene, CDR1 is SGHRS and CDR2 is YFSETQ. The CDR3 region is CASSRGAGPGYTF. The CDR3 DNA reads as TGCGCCAGCAGCCGGGGCGCAGGGCCTGGCTACACCTTC.

This sequence joins TRBV5-1 and TRBJ2-3; TRBD2 matches at 10 bases. CDR1 SGHRS and CDR2 YFSETQ come from the germline V gene. V lost 0 bases, J lost 2 bases, and 3 bases stayed unmatched. The CDR3 is 16 amino acids. The CDR3 region has the DNA TGCGCCAGCAGCTTGGTTGGACTAGCGGACACAGATACGCAGTATTTT. It codes for CASSLVGLADTDTQYF.